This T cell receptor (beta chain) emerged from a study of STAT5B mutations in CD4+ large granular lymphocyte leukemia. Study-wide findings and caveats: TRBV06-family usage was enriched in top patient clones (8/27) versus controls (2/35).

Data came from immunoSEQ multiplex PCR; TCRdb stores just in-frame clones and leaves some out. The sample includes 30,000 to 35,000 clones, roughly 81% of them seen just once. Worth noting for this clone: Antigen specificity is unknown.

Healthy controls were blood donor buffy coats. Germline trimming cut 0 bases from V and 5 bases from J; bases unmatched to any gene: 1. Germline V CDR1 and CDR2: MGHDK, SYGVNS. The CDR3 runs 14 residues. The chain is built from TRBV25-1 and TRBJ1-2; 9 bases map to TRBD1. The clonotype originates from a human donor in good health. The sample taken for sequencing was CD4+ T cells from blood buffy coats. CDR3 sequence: CASSEYGQGYGYTF. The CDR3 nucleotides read TGTGCCAGCAGTGAATACGGACAGGGGTATGGCTACACCTTC.